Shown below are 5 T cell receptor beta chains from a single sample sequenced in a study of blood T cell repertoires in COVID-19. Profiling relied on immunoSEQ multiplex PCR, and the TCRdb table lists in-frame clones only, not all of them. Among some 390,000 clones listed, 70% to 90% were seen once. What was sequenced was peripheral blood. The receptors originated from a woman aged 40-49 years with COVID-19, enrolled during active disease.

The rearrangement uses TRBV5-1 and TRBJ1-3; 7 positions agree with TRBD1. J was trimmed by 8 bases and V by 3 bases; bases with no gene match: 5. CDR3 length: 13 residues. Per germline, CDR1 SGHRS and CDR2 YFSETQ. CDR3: CASSSTGVDTIYF. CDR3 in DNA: TGCGCCAGCAGCTCAACAGGGGTAGACACCATATATTTT.

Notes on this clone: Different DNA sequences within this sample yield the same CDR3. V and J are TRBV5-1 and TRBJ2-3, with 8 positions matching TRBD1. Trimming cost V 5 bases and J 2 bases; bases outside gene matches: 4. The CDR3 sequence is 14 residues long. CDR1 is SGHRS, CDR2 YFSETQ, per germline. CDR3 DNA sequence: TGCGCCAGCAGTCCAGGGGGCTCCACAGATACGCAGTATTTT. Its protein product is CASSPGGSTDTQYF.

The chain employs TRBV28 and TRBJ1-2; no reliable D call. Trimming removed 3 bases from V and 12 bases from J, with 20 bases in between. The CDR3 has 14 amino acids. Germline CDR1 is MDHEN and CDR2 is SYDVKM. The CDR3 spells CASSLSRRQQANTF. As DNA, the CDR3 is TGTGCCAGCAGTTTGAGTCGGAGGCAGCAGGCGAACACCTTC.

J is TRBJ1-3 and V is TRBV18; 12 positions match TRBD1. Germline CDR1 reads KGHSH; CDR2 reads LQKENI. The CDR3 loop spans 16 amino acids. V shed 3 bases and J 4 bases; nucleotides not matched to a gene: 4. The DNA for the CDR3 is TGTGCCAGCTCACCGGGACAGGGGGCGACGGGAAACACCATATATTTT. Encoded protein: CASSPGQGATGNTIYF.

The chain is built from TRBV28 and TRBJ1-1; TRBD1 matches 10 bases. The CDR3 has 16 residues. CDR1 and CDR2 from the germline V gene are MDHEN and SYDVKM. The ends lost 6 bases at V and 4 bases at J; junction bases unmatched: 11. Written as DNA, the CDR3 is TGTGCCAGCAGGAACCGGGACAGGGGACAGTTCACTGAAGCTTTCTTT. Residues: CASRNRDRGQFTEAFF.